Listed below are T cell receptor beta chains from one sample, sequenced in a study of Graves' ophthalmopathy and Graves' hyperthyroidism. MiXCR, run by TCRdb on the multiplex PCR reads, gives a single entry per CDR3 protein. Of 560,000 or so distinct CDR3 sequences listed, approximately 37% are singletons. Sequencing used peripheral blood or thyroid tissue (not recorded which). Every receptor here comes from an adult man with Graves' hyperthyroidism. Both conserved end residues are part of each CDR3. D genes are given only for firm matches. The size of a clone is reported for some rows only, either as once, few or many, or as a class for expanded clones.

TRBV7-9,-,-,TRBJ1-5,TGTGCCAGCAGCGTTGGGGCGAGTGAGCCCCAGCATTTT,CASSVGASEPQHF
TRBV6-6,-,-,TRBJ1-1,TGTGCCAGCAGTTACTCGGAAAGGGGGAACACTGAAGCTTTCTTT,CASSYSERGNTEAFF
TRBV6-6,many,-,TRBJ1-6,TGTGCCAGCAGTGTGCGTATGGGTGTCGTCGGTTCACCCCTCCACTTT,CASSVRMGVVGSPLHF
TRBV19,many,TRBD1,TRBJ1-1,TGTGCCAGTAGTACACTACAGGGGAGGAACACTGAAGCTTTCTTT,CASSTLQGRNTEAFF
TRBV12-3/TRBV12-4,-,-,TRBJ1-1,TGTGCCAGCAGTTTAGACCGGGGATGGAACACTGAAGCTTTCTTT,CASSLDRGWNTEAFF
TRBV2,many,TRBD1,TRBJ1-3,TGTGCCAGCGCTAACAGGGGCTCTGGAAACACCATATATTTT,CASANRGSGNTIYF
TRBV29-1,-,-,TRBJ1-5,TGCAGCGTAGATGCGGGCCAGCCCCAGCATTTT,CSVDAGQPQHF
TRBV28,few,-,TRBJ2-7,TGTGCCAGCAGTTTGAATACCTACGAGCAGTACTTC,CASSLNTYEQYF
TRBV29-1,-,TRBD1,TRBJ2-5,TGCAGCGCCCGGGACAGCTTCCAAGAGACCCAGTACTTC,CSARDSFQETQYF
TRBV12-3/TRBV12-4,-,TRBD2,TRBJ2-7,TGTGCCAGCAGCTTAGCGCGGGGGGGGTACTACGAGCAGTACTTC,CASSLARGGYYEQYF
TRBV10-3,many,-,TRBJ1-2,TGTGCCATCAGTGAGGGGGGGATTGACCGCTATGGCTACACCTTC,CAISEGGIDRYGYTF
TRBV24-1,-,-,TRBJ2-3,TGTGCCACCAGTGACCCAACGGCAACTAGCCGGGGCACAGATACGCAGTATTTT,CATSDPTATSRGTDTQYF
TRBV10-3,-,-,TRBJ1-4,TGTGCCACCAGTCAGTCGGCAGGGGTCGGTGAAAAACTGTTTTTT,CATSQSAGVGEKLFF
TRBV7-9,-,-,TRBJ2-3,TGTGCCAGCAGACGAGGGGTGGGGGCAGATACGCAGTATTTT,CASRRGVGADTQYF
TRBV25-1,-,TRBD1,TRBJ2-7,TGTGCCAGCAGGCGCGGGGACAGGGGGCGCCGGGAGCAGTACTTC,CASRRGDRGRREQYF
TRBV7-9,-,-,TRBJ1-3,TGTGCCAGCAGCCCCGGGGGTTCGACAGTGAACACCATATATTTT,CASSPGGSTVNTIYF
TRBV12-3/TRBV12-4,few,-,TRBJ2-5,TGTGCCAGCAGTCGGGACTTCCAAGAGACCCAGTACTTC,CASSRDFQETQYF
TRBV19,-,-,TRBJ1-5,TGTGCCAGTAGTATAGCGGCTTATAGCAATCAGCCCCAGCATTTT,CASSIAAYSNQPQHF
TRBV10-3,many,-,TRBJ2-7,TGTGCCATCAGTGACCCAGGGGCCGGAGTTACCTACGAGCAGTACTTC,CAISDPGAGVTYEQYF
TRBV10-3,-,-,TRBJ2-5,TGTGCCATCAGTCCGACAGGGACCCAGTACTTC,CAISPTGTQYF
TRBV19,-,-,TRBJ2-5,TGTGCCAGTAGTATACGGCGCCTAGGAGGAAAAGAGACCCAGTACTTC,CASSIRRLGGKETQYF
TRBV6-5,once,TRBD2,TRBJ2-3,TGTGCCAGCAGTTACGGGGGACTAGTATCGGATACGCAGTATTTT,CASSYGGLVSDTQYF
TRBV15,-,-,TRBJ1-1,TGTGCCACCAGCAGAGAGGGACCTAGAGAGGCTGAAGCTTTCTTT,CATSREGPREAEAFF